The 32 T cell receptor beta chains presented below share a single source sample, sequenced in a study of T-cell reconstitution after alpha-beta-depleted transplantation in children. This sample's TCRbeta library carried unique molecular identifier barcodes. TCRdb re-called the PCR reads through MiXCR, storing one row per CDR3 protein. The data contain about 250,000 distinct CDR3 sequences, 20% to 30% of them singletons. Sequences were derived from PBMCs, mostly from graft donor cells, sampled 360 days after TCRalphabeta/CD19-depleted stem cell transplant. The receptors here all came from a female patient aged 2 to 10 who had a stem cell transplant for congenital amegakaryocytic thrombocytopenia, so the T cells may come from the graft donor.

The V call is TRBV25-1, the J call TRBJ1-4; D remains ambiguous. Trimming pared 7 bases from V and 6 bases from J, leaving 6 bases between. Germline CDR1 is MGHDK and CDR2 is SYGVNS. The CDR3 has 11 residues. This CDR3 is CASTADEKLFF. The CDR3 nucleotides are TGTGCCAGCACGGCAGATGAAAAACTGTTTTTT.

This clonotype has a handful of counts. The chain is built from TRBV18 and TRBJ2-5; TRBD1 matches 10 bases. V dropped 2 bases and J dropped 2; count of bases not matched to a gene: 5. Germline CDR1 reads KGHSH; CDR2 reads LQKENI. CDR3 length equals 16 residues. The DNA of the CDR3 is TGTGCCAGCTCACCAACGACAGGGGGCACACAAGAGACCCAGTACTTC. Translated: CASSPTTGGTQETQYF.

This clonotype was counted ten times or more. The chain is built from TRBV29-1 and TRBJ2-3; possibly TRBD2 for D (6 bases). The germline CDR1 and CDR2 sequences are SQVTM and ANQGSEA. The CDR3 loop spans 13 amino acids. V shed 2 bases and J shed 4 bases, with 10 bases lying between them. The CDR3 here is CSVELAFADTQYF. The CDR3 DNA sequence: TGCAGCGTTGAACTAGCGTTCGCAGATACGCAGTATTTT.

This chain links TRBV7-9 with TRBJ2-3; D is perhaps TRBD1 (6 bases). V shed 5 bases and J shed 3 bases, with 18 bases lying between them. CDR3 length equals 16 residues. Per the germline V gene, CDR1 is SEHNR and CDR2 is FQNEAQ (reference sequence). CDR3 coding DNA: TGTGCCAGCAGCCCCATCTTAGTCAGGGGAACAGATACGCAGTATTTT. Translation gives CASSPILVRGTDTQYF.

This clonotype was seen only a few times. The chain employs TRBV12-3 or TRBV12-4 and TRBJ1-1; D remains ambiguous. CDR3 length equals 14 residues. Trimming removed 2 bases from V and 3 bases from J, with 10 bases in between. CDR3 residues: CASSLSGGDTEAFF. Written as DNA, the CDR3 is TGTGCCAGCAGTTTATCGGGCGGAGACACTGAAGCTTTCTTT.

The genes are TRBV5-1 and TRBJ2-2; TRBD2 might be the D (5 bases). V was pared by 5 bases and J by 6 bases, with 23 bases between. Germline assignment: CDR1 SGHRS and CDR2 YFSETQ. This CDR3 is built from 17 residues. Written as DNA, the CDR3 is TGCGCCAGCAGTCGAGGGTCAACAACCAATCAAGCCGGGGAGCTGTTTTTT. Its protein product is CASSRGSTTNQAGELFF.

This clonotype has a handful of counts. The rearrangement links TRBV2 to TRBJ2-5; maybe TRBD2 (5 bases). Germline values: CDR1 SNHLY, CDR2 FYNNEI. V was shortened by 5 bases and J by 7 bases, with 14 bases between the two germline ends. This CDR3 spans 13 amino acids. CDR3 loop: CASSPRGFGTQYF. Here the CDR3 DNA reads TGTGCCAGCAGTCCCCGGGGATTCGGGACCCAGTACTTC.

The CDR3 region has the DNA TGTGCCAGCAATCCACGGACGGCCACAGATACGCAGTATTTT. Residues: CASNPRTATDTQYF. J is TRBJ2-3 and V is TRBV12-3 or TRBV12-4; D not certain. The length of the CDR3 is 14 residues. Trimming removed 7 bases from V and 2 bases from J, with 13 bases in between.

This clonotype was seen at least ten times. This rearrangement joins TRBV12-3 or TRBV12-4 to TRBJ1-3; no firm D call. The V gene lost 5 bases and the J gene lost 0 bases, with 11 bases spanning the gap. The CDR3 consists of 15 residues. The CDR3: CASSPGFRSGNTIYF. DNA of the CDR3: TGTGCCAGCAGTCCGGGGTTCCGCTCTGGAAACACCATATATTTT.

The chain employs TRBV30 and TRBJ2-3; 7 bases line up with TRBD1. With V trimmed by 2 bases and J by 2 bases, 4 bases remained unmatched. The CDR3 is made up of 14 amino acids. CDR1 is GTSNPN and CDR2 is SVGIG in the germline V gene (reference sequence). In nucleotides, the CDR3 is TGTGCCTGGAGTTCTACAGGGGCCACAGATACGCAGTATTTT. This gives the protein CAWSSTGATDTQYF.

The chain couples TRBV7-9 to TRBJ2-7, with 10 bases fitting TRBD2. CDR1 and CDR2 from the germline V gene are SEHNR and FQNEAQ (reference sequence). The CDR3 has 14 amino acids. Unmatched junction bases numbered 4, after V lost 5 bases and J lost 3 bases. DNA of the CDR3: TGTGCCAGCAGCCCGGGACTAGCGTACTACGAGCAGTACTTC. It codes for CASSPGLAYYEQYF.

This clonotype occurred a few times. The chain joins TRBV7-6 to TRBJ1-5; D unclear. This CDR3 region has 14 residues. The ends were cut back, 5 bases at V and 8 bases at J, with 16 bases in the middle. Per the germline V gene, CDR1 is SGHVS and CDR2 is FNYEAQ. The CDR3 protein is CASSPPVLREPQHF. The CDR3 coding sequence is TGTGCCAGCAGCCCCCCCGTCTTGAGGGAGCCCCAGCATTTT.

The rearrangement links TRBV5-1 to TRBJ2-1, with D hard to call. The CDR3 runs 14 residues. CDR1 SGHRS and CDR2 YFSETQ come from the germline V gene. The V end was cut by 0 bases, the J end by 0 bases, with 4 bases between. The CDR3 DNA follows: TGCGCCAGCAGCTTGGAAGGCTCCTACAATGAGCAGTTCTTC. Translating gives CASSLEGSYNEQFF.

The sample holds a few counts of this clonotype. This chain uses TRBV28 with TRBJ2-7; 8 bases fit TRBD1. Germline CDR1 reads MDHEN; CDR2 reads SYDVKM. The CDR3 runs 13 residues. V shed 8 bases, J shed 9 bases, and the junction held 12 bases outside the gene matches. Here the CDR3 reads CASHGTGPLRQYF. The CDR3 DNA follows: TGTGCCAGCCACGGGACAGGTCCCCTTAGGCAGTACTTC.

The rearrangement joins TRBV28 to TRBJ1-6; D perhaps matches TRBD1 (5 bases). The V gene's germline CDR1 is MDHEN and CDR2 SYDVKM. Deletions cut 5 bases from V and 4 bases from J, with 15 bases between. This CDR3 spans 16 amino acids. CDR3 nucleotide sequence: TGTGCCAGCAGTGAACCGGGACCCAATTATAATTCACCCCTCCACTTT. Its protein product is CASSEPGPNYNSPLHF.

In this sample, this clonotype turned up a few times. V gene TRBV29-1 combines with J gene TRBJ1-3; D may be TRBD1 (5 bases). CDR3 size: 13 residues. From germline, CDR1 is SQVTM and CDR2 ANQGSEA. V was cut by 4 bases and J by 2 bases, with 9 bases left in between. Here the CDR3 reads CSVAGQAGNTIYF. The CDR3 DNA follows: TGCAGCGTTGCGGGGCAGGCTGGAAACACCATATATTTT.

This clonotype has a handful of counts. CDR3 sequence: CASNLESPDEQYF. The CDR3 coding sequence is TGTGCCAGCAACCTAGAGAGTCCCGACGAGCAGTACTTC. This sequence joins TRBV2 and TRBJ2-7; D uncertain. The CDR3 is 13 amino acids. The V and J ends lost 7 bases and 5 bases respectively, with 15 bases between them. Germline loops: CDR1 SNHLY, CDR2 FYNNEI.

This clonotype was observed many times. This chain links TRBV29-1 with TRBJ2-5; possible D gene TRBD1, 5 bases. This CDR3 region has 12 residues. Germline CDR1 SQVTM, CDR2 ANQGSEA. V was cut by 4 bases and J by 5 bases, with 11 bases left in between. For the CDR3, the DNA is TGCAGCGTTGGGACAACGGCCGAGACCCAGTACTTC. Translating gives CSVGTTAETQYF.

V gene TRBV7-6 combines with J gene TRBJ1-1; a possible D gene is TRBD1 (5 bases). This CDR3 has 15 amino acids. CDR1 is SGHVS and CDR2 is FNYEAQ in the germline V gene. The V and J ends lost 5 bases and 0 bases respectively, with 13 bases between them. As DNA, the CDR3 is TGTGCCAGCAGCCCAATAGGGGAAGTGAACACTGAAGCTTTCTTT. Its protein product is CASSPIGEVNTEAFF.

This clonotype was observed a handful of times. This chain uses TRBV10-3 with TRBJ2-2; D call uncertain. Germline loops: CDR1 ENHRY, CDR2 SYGVKD. V dropped 4 bases and J dropped 2 bases, with 8 bases sitting between them. This CDR3 is 14 amino acids long. The CDR3 DNA is TGTGCCATCAGTGGTTCTGATAACACCGGGGAGCTGTTTTTT. This sequence encodes CAISGSDNTGELFF.

The V and J genes are TRBV6-5 and TRBJ2-2; unclear D gene. Trimming left V 1 base short and J 2 bases short, with 5 bases between. The CDR3 sequence is 14 residues long. Per germline, CDR1 MNHEY and CDR2 SVGAGI. CDR3 sequence: CASSYFANTGELFF. The CDR3 DNA reads as TGTGCCAGCAGTTACTTTGCAAACACCGGGGAGCTGTTTTTT.

V gene TRBV11-2 combines with J gene TRBJ2-1, with 7 bases identical to TRBD2. The CDR3 contains 16 residues. Losses at the gene ends were 2 bases for V and 10 bases for J; bases not matched to a gene: 14. Germline CDR1 SGHAT, CDR2 FQNNGV. The CDR3 DNA reads TGTGCCAGCAGCTTAACGGGGACTAACCCGAACAGCGAGCAGTTCTTC. As protein: CASSLTGTNPNSEQFF.

The chain links TRBV5-1 to TRBJ2-5, with D possibly matching TRBD1 (5 bases). The V gene lost 2 bases and the J gene lost 5 bases, with 13 bases spanning the gap. The germline gives CDR1 SGHRS, CDR2 YFSETQ. The CDR3 has 14 amino acids. The DNA of the CDR3 is TGCGCCAGCAGCTTCCCAGGGTCGGTGGAGACCCAGTACTTC. Translation: CASSFPGSVETQYF.

J is TRBJ1-5 and V is TRBV30; D not resolved. The CDR3 totals 14 residues. V was clipped by 0 bases and J by 6 bases, with 12 bases between them. Germline V gene sequence: CDR1 GTSNPN, CDR2 SVGIG (reference sequence). CDR3 sequence: CAWSVRSRFQPQHF. The CDR3 nucleotides read TGTGCCTGGAGTGTACGGTCTCGGTTTCAGCCCCAGCATTTT.

This clonotype was picked up many times. The CDR3: CASSLIQDKRYEQYF. The CDR3 DNA reads as TGTGCCAGCAGCTTGATACAAGATAAACGCTACGAGCAGTACTTC. The chain has TRBV5-6 and TRBJ2-7, with D unresolved. The CDR3 has 15 amino acids. The germline gives CDR1 SGHDT, CDR2 YYEEEE. V lost 1 base to trimming and J lost 3 bases, with 14 bases between them.

The rearrangement joins TRBV4-1 to TRBJ2-7, with a weak D call TRBD2 (6 bases). Germline V gives CDR1 MGHRA, CDR2 YSYEKL. This CDR3 contains 15 residues. The V end was cut by 1 base, the J end by 0 bases, with 10 bases between. The CDR3 region is CASSQVAEGSYEQYF. The DNA of the CDR3 is TGCGCCAGCAGCCAAGTCGCGGAGGGCTCCTACGAGCAGTACTTC.

This clonotype was observed a few times. The rearrangement links TRBV12-3 or TRBV12-4 to TRBJ2-3, with unresolved D. The ends were cut back, 2 bases at V and 7 bases at J, with 7 bases in the middle. The CDR3 has 12 amino acids. CDR3 region: CASSLYENTQYF. The CDR3 nucleotides read TGTGCCAGCAGTTTATATGAGAATACGCAGTATTTT.

This sequence joins TRBV5-1 and TRBJ1-1, with a weak D call TRBD1 (6 bases). Per the germline V gene, CDR1 is SGHRS and CDR2 is YFSETQ. This CDR3 is 13 amino acids long. Between the trimmed V and J ends, which lost 4 bases and 6 bases, there was a span of 13 bases. The CDR3 protein is CASSPATGSEAFF. DNA for the CDR3: TGCGCCAGCAGCCCAGCAACAGGGTCTGAAGCTTTCTTT.

Only a few counts were recorded for this clonotype. Here the CDR3 DNA reads TGTGCCAGCAGCGTAGACGATGGCGGACTCACAGATACGCAGTATTTT. Its translation: CASSVDDGGLTDTQYF. The J gene is TRBJ2-3, the V gene TRBV9; D is perhaps TRBD2 (5 bases). The CDR3 runs 16 residues. Germline lookup yields CDR1 SGDLS and CDR2 YYNGEE. Trimming left V 0 bases short and J 2 bases short, with 13 bases between.

The chain combines TRBV5-1 with TRBJ2-1; D not resolved. Germline values: CDR1 SGHRS, CDR2 YFSETQ. The CDR3 extends over 13 amino acids. Trimming shortened V by 4 bases and J by 4 bases, and 9 bases separated the two germline ends. The CDR3 DNA reads as TGCGCCAGCAGCCCCCTTAGTTACAATGAGCAGTTCTTC. This gives the protein CASSPLSYNEQFF.

The chain uses TRBV28 and TRBJ2-5; no firm D call. Trimming removed 8 bases at V and 2 bases at J, with 15 bases between. The CDR3 consists of 14 residues. CDR1 is MDHEN, CDR2 SYDVKM, per germline. CDR3 residues: CASGVIGPQETQYF. The CDR3 DNA reads as TGTGCCAGCGGGGTTATAGGTCCACAAGAGACCCAGTACTTC. The entire variable domain, with the rest obtained from reference TRBV28 and TRBJ2-5, is as follows: DVKVTQSSRYLVKRTGEKVFLECVQDMDHENMFWYRQDPGLGLRLIYFSYDVKMKEKGDIPEGYSVSREKKERFSLILESASTNQTSMYLCASGVIGPQETQYFGPGTRLLVL.

This clonotype has a handful of counts. This chain connects TRBV6-5 to TRBJ1-1, with 8 bases lining up with TRBD1. This CDR3 region has 14 residues. Trimming cost V 6 bases and J 4 bases; bases outside gene matches: 7. CDR1 MNHEY and CDR2 SVGAGI come from the germline V gene. The DNA of the CDR3 is TGTGCCAGCAGGATCACGGACAGGGCCACTGAAGCTTTCTTT. It translates to CASRITDRATEAFF.